This T cell receptor (beta chain) was recorded in a study of CD8 T cells in Susac syndrome (dated 2019 in TCRdb). Turning to the overall study: Of the Susac syndrome patients who were sequenced, under ten were in clinical remission while more than five had clinically active disease. At blood withdrawal, Susac syndrome patients were therapy-naive, treated with corticosteroids (with IVIg additionally given to some), or treated with IVIg alone. Whether CD8+ T cell activation and differentiation in Susac syndrome was antigen driven was tested using repertoire sequencing. Points the paper makes about the study in general: The number of individuals in the TCR sequencing and HLA analysis was acknowledged as relatively small. The CD4+ T cell repertoire of patients with Susac syndrome showed no detectable clonal expansion.

RNA was extracted using the RNeasy kit, and roughly 0.45 to 1 ug of the RNA was reverse transcribed with random hexamers. The immunoSEQ multiplex PCR assay, which covers 54 Vbeta and 13 Jbeta segments, was used to amplify TCR beta CDR3 regions. Bias from PCR amplification was corrected by using a synthetic template baseline for primer optimization and for computational correction. In the source study's methods: Reads were assigned to V, D and J genes according to IMGT and analyzed in immunoSEQ Analyzer, with only productive sequences retained. To calculate clonality, Shannon entropy was normalized by log2 of the number of productive unique sequences and then subtracted from one. For each patient and control, public and private clones were evaluated within the 100 most prevalent clones. Clones were defined as Susac-specific when absent from the healthy and MS cohorts, from about a thousand published viral clones and from other ImmuneACCESS disease sequences. TCRdb reran the public reads through fastp at Q25 and MiXCR, keeping productive beta chains. Rows merge per CDR3 protein into single entries with the most common DNA and genes. The V and J calls and clone size come from TCRdb's table, not from the authors' own analysis. The table for this sample lists under 200,000 distinct CDR3 sequences; 95% to 96% of them were counted only once. 0.095% to 0.15% of the sample belongs to the ten largest clones.

Peripheral blood CD8+ and CD4+ T cells from healthy donors, Susac syndrome patients and multiple sclerosis patients were profiled by high-throughput TCR beta sequencing. The Susac syndrome patients fulfilled recently defined diagnostic criteria for definite or probable disease. Bulk CD8+ and CD4+ T cells were purified magnetically by negative isolation, whereas CD8+ TEMRA cells were enriched by FACS. Blood was drawn into EDTA tubes, processed within 24 hours, and PBMCs were isolated by density gradient centrifugation. PBMCs intended for TCR sequencing were cryopreserved in liquid nitrogen and thawed later in a water bath at 37 degrees C. The sorted or isolated CD4+, CD8+ and CD8+ TEMRA cells reached a purity of at least 90%. This clonotype was counted a single time. It has no known antigen specificity. No base-level quality is on record; no much larger clone is a single base apart. Single-read evidence is weak.

Compared with germline, V lacks 3 bases and J lacks 4 bases; bases without a gene match: 12. Measured from the cysteine to the phenylalanine, the CDR3 is 16 residues long. Only the CDR3 DNA is retained, 48 bases long and in frame from the first base. CDR1 and CDR2 are drawn from the germline V gene (reference sequence): SGHNT, YYREEE. The chain links TRBV5-4 with TRBJ1-2; a stretch of 7 junction bases matches TRBD1. The sequence was obtained from a human donor with Susac syndrome. The source material was CD4+ T cells from PBMCs. The CDR3 region has the sequence CASSSRGPGQIYGYTF. The nucleotides read TGTGCCAGCAGCTCCCGCGGACCGGGACAGATCTATGGCTACACCTTC. The CDR3, completed at both ends by the reference TRBV5-4 and TRBJ1-2 genes, gives the full variable domain ETGVTQSPTHLIKTRGQQVTLRCSSQSGHNTVSWYQQALGQGPQFIFQYYREEENGRGNFPPRFSGLQFPNYSSELNVNALELDDSALYLCASSSRGPGQIYGYTFGSGTRLTVV.